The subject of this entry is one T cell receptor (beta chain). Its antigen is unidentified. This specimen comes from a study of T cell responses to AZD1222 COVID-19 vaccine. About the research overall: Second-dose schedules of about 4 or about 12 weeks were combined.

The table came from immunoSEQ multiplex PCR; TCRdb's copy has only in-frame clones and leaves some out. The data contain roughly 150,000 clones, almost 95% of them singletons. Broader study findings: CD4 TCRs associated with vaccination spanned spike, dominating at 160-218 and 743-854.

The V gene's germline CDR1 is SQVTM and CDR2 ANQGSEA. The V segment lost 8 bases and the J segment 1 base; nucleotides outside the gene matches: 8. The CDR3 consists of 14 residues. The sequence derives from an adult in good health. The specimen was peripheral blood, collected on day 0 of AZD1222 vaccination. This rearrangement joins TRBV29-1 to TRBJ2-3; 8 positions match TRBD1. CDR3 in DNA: TGCAGCATGCGGACAGGGTGGGGCACAGATACGCAGTATTTT. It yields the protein CSMRTGWGTDTQYF.